One T cell receptor (beta chain) is described in this entry. Antigen unknown. This specimen belongs to a study of cytomegalovirus exposure and HLA in healthy donors. Notes on the study in general: HLA alleles showed associations with 15,000 to 20,000 TCR beta sequences in a later analysis, at a 0.05 false discovery rate. When analyzed later, a missense DCLRE1C variant was found to be linked to TCR beta V- and J-gene trimming. Prior analysis indicated that the majority of TCR beta V segments exhibited productivity approximately 87% or approximately 30% of the time.

Germline V gene sequence: CDR1 SGHVS, CDR2 FQNEAQ. This CDR3 spans 15 amino acids. Trimming shortened V by 1 base and J by 9 bases, and 13 bases separated the two germline ends. The PCR used 60 Vbeta and 13 Jbeta primers. Data came from immunoSEQ multiplex PCR; TCRdb stores just in-frame clones and leaves some out. The sample records about 180,000 clones, roughly 88% being singletons. The chain couples TRBV7-8 to TRBJ1-6; a weak D match, TRBD1 (5 bases). The sequence was obtained from a girl under 10 years old in good health and CMV-seropositive. What was sequenced was PBMCs. As DNA, the CDR3 is TGTGCCAGCAGCTTAGACAGGACTAAGGTTTCACCCCTCCACTTT. Encoded protein: CASSLDRTKVSPLHF.